Shown below are 17 T cell receptor beta chains from a single sample sequenced in a study of shared clonotypes between healthy human individuals. Selected positively for CCR7 and CD45RO-negative, naive CD8 cells excluded terminally differentiated effector memory CD45RA+ cells. The method was immunoSEQ multiplex PCR; TCRdb's version includes in-frame clones alone and lacks a portion of them. The top ten hold 0.11% of the sample, which has 550,000 to 750,000 clones, nearly 97% seen once. Sequencing was done on a sample of naive CD8+ T cells sorted from blood. These receptors came from a woman under 40 in good health.

The chain is built from TRBV7-9 and TRBJ2-1, with D possibly TRBD2 on 8 matching bases. Trimming pared 4 bases from V and 3 bases from J, leaving 16 bases between. Germline V gene lookup returns CDR1 SEHNR and CDR2 FQNEAQ (reference sequence). The CDR3 covers 16 residues. CDR3 nucleotide sequence: TGTGCCAGCAGCTCAGGGGGGCGGGAGGACTACAATGAGCAGTTCTTC. Amino acid sequence: CASSSGGREDYNEQFF.

CDR3 coding DNA: TGTGCCAGCAGCTTATATCGTCTTCAGGAGGAGACCCAGTACTTC. It is translated as CASSLYRLQEETQYF. This chain joins TRBV5-4 and TRBJ2-5; D is unclear. The CDR3 extends over 15 amino acids. Germline V CDR1 and CDR2: SGHNT, YYREEE (reference sequence). V lost 2 bases to trimming and J lost 5 bases, with 16 bases between them.

The chain combines TRBV6-5 with TRBJ2-2, with TRBD1 matching over 11 bases. Germline-derived CDR1 and CDR2 are MNHEY and SVGAGI. V was clipped by 6 bases and J by 5 bases; unmatched bases: 2. This CDR3 has 14 amino acids. CDR3 sequence: CASRGQGATGELFF. The CDR3 DNA reads as TGTGCCAGCAGAGGACAGGGGGCAACCGGGGAGCTGTTTTTT.

This chain uses TRBV10-2 with TRBJ2-1; no firm D call. The germline V and J ends were trimmed by 1 base and 3 bases, with 4 bases remaining between them. The V gene's germline CDR1 is WSHSY and CDR2 SAAADI. The CDR3 length is 13 residues. Here the CDR3 reads CASSEFSYNEQFF. For the CDR3, the DNA is TGCGCCAGCAGTGAGTTCAGCTACAATGAGCAGTTCTTC.

CDR3 amino acids: CASSIAVVANQPQHF. CDR3 DNA sequence: TGTGCCAGTAGTATCGCAGTAGTAGCGAATCAGCCCCAGCATTTT. The chain recombines TRBV19 with TRBJ1-5; D uncertain. The CDR3 is 15 residues long. Trimming stripped 3 bases from V and 4 bases from J, with 13 bases between. CDR1 and CDR2 (germline): LNHDA, SQIVND (reference sequence). Full variable domain (rest looked up from reference TRBV19 and TRBJ1-5): DGGITQSPKYLFRKEGQNVTLSCEQNLNHDAMYWYRQDPGQGLRLIYYSQIVNDFQKGDIAEGYSVSREKKESFPLTVTSAQKNPTAFYLCASSIAVVANQPQHFGDGTRLSIL.

The gene calls are TRBV7-9 and TRBJ2-1, with D possibly matching TRBD1 (6 bases). Germline V gene sequence: CDR1 SEHNR, CDR2 FQNEAQ (reference sequence). V lost 5 bases, J lost 3 bases, and 11 bases lay in between. This CDR3 spans 14 amino acids. CDR3 residues: CASSPEQGYNEQFF. The CDR3 DNA follows: TGTGCCAGCAGCCCTGAACAGGGCTACAATGAGCAGTTCTTC.

This chain joins TRBV4-1 and TRBJ1-4; TRBD1 might be the D (5 bases). The CDR3 contains 15 residues. CDR1 is MGHRA, CDR2 YSYEKL, per germline. V was cut by 0 bases and J by 6 bases, with 11 bases left in between. The CDR3 DNA follows: TGCGCCAGCAGCCAAGATCGCGGGGACTATGAAAAACTGTTTTTT. Protein sequence: CASSQDRGDYEKLFF.

This chain's CDR3 is CASGQVAGLAGELFF. The CDR3 DNA reads as TGTGCCAGCGGCCAAGTAGCGGGTTTGGCCGGGGAGCTGTTTTTT. This sequence joins TRBV6-5 and TRBJ2-2; 7 bases are shared with TRBD2. V shed 8 bases, J shed 6 bases, and the junction held 12 bases outside the gene matches. The germline gives CDR1 MNHEY, CDR2 SVGAGI. The CDR3 extends over 15 amino acids.

This chain connects TRBV5-8 to TRBJ2-3, with TRBD2 matching 10 bases. Trimming cost V 3 bases and J 2 bases; bases outside gene matches: 3. The CDR3 is made up of 15 amino acids. Per the germline V gene, CDR1 is SGHTS and CDR2 is YDEGEE. CDR3 region: CASSSGLAATDTQYF. CDR3 DNA: TGTGCCAGCAGCTCCGGACTAGCGGCCACAGATACGCAGTATTTT.

The chain has TRBV9 and TRBJ1-2; no reliable D call. Trimming removed 5 bases at V and 2 bases at J, with 10 bases between. This CDR3 has 13 residues. The germline CDR1 and CDR2 sequences are SGDLS and YYNGEE. The CDR3 nucleotides read TGTGCCAGCAGGGGGAGGGTCAACTATGGCTACACCTTC. Protein sequence: CASRGRVNYGYTF.

The V gene is TRBV12-5, the J gene TRBJ1-2, with 8 bases matching TRBD1. There are 14 residues in the CDR3. J gave up 3 bases and V 7 bases, and 7 bases lay outside the gene matches. The germline V gene has CDR1 LGHNT and CDR2 FRNRAP. The CDR3 region has the DNA TGTGCTAGTGCTCCGGACAGGGTCGACTATGGCTACACCTTC. Translating gives CASAPDRVDYGYTF.

V is TRBV10-3 and J is TRBJ1-5; 11 nucleotides match TRBD1. V was pared by 4 bases and J by 3 bases, with 8 bases of the junction left unmatched. The germline V gene has CDR1 ENHRY and CDR2 SYGVKD. The CDR3 contains 17 residues. CDR3 DNA sequence: TGTGCCATCAGTGGTGGGGACAGGGGGGGCCCCAATCAGCCCCAGCATTTT. Amino acids: CAISGGDRGGPNQPQHF.

This sequence joins TRBV21-1 and TRBJ1-1. TRBV21-1 is annotated as a pseudogene. The CDR3 spans 14 residues. The CDR3 protein is CASSDPGESTEAFF. The CDR3 nucleotides are TGTGCCAGCAGCGATCCCGGGGAAAGCACTGAAGCTTTCTTT.

The sample holds one count of this clone. The chain combines TRBV11-2 with TRBJ2-6, with D unclear. V gave up 7 bases and J gave up 7 bases, with 8 bases separating them. The CDR3 has 12 amino acids. The V gene's germline CDR1 is SGHAT and CDR2 FQNNGV. CDR3 DNA sequence: TGTGCCAGCACCGACGGAGCCAACGTCCTGACTTTC. As protein: CASTDGANVLTF.

This sequence joins TRBV20-1 and TRBJ2-1; D gene uncertain. Trimming took 4 bases from V and 3 from J, leaving 4 bases between them. Per germline, CDR1 DFQATT and CDR2 SNEGSKA (reference sequence). This CDR3 spans 11 amino acids. The CDR3 DNA sequence: TGCAGTGCTACAAACTACAATGAGCAGTTCTTC. It encodes CSATNYNEQFF.

This clone has a single count. CDR3 in amino acids: CASSPGWDGAEKLFF. The CDR3 DNA reads TGCGCCAGCAGCCCAGGGTGGGACGGGGCTGAAAAACTGTTTTTT. The rearrangement joins TRBV5-1 to TRBJ1-4; TRBD1 might be the D (5 bases). The V gene's germline CDR1 is SGHRS and CDR2 YFSETQ. The CDR3 is 15 amino acids. Trimming cost V 4 bases and J 7 bases, with 17 bases left between them.

V is TRBV4-2 and J is TRBJ2-5, with D unresolved. The tail of the sequence fits TRBJ2-7 better, so the J call may be wrong. There are 12 residues in the CDR3. The V gene's germline CDR1 is LGHNA and CDR2 YNFKEQ. The CDR3 loop is CASSHLSYEQYF. DNA of the CDR3: TGTGCCAGCAGCCACCTCTCCTACGAGCAGTACTTC.